The clone carrying this T cell receptor (beta chain) was recorded at least ten times. As yet, its antigen is unknown. The identical CDR3 is also encoded by other nucleotide sequences in the sample. The record originates from a study of shared clonotypes between healthy human individuals. The study, taken as a whole, reports: Clonotype sharing among the donors was expected to vary with sequencing depth.

Profiled with immunoSEQ multiplex PCR; TCRdb holds only in-frame clones, not every one. The profile covers hundreds of thousands of clones, with approximately 71% appearing a single time and 12% taken by the ten largest. Germline V gives CDR1 SGHTA, CDR2 FQGNSA. Trimming cost V 5 bases and J 1 base, with 9 bases left between them. The CDR3 totals 13 residues. The clonotype originates from a woman aged 35 to 49 in good health. Some clones in this sample may be carry-over from other donors' samples. Sequences were obtained from PBMCs. The V call is TRBV7-2, the J call TRBJ2-7; tentative D call: TRBD2 (5 bases). CDR3 bases: TGTGCCAGCAGCCTCGGGGAATCCTACGAGCAGTACTTC. Translation: CASSLGESYEQYF. Full variable domain (outside the CDR3, taken from reference TRBV7-2 and TRBJ2-7): GAGVSQSPSNKVTEKGKDVELRCDPISGHTALYWYRQSLGQGLEFLIYFQGNSAPDKSGLPSDRFSAERTGGSVSTLTIQRTQQEDSAVYLCASSLGESYEQYFGPGTRLTVT.